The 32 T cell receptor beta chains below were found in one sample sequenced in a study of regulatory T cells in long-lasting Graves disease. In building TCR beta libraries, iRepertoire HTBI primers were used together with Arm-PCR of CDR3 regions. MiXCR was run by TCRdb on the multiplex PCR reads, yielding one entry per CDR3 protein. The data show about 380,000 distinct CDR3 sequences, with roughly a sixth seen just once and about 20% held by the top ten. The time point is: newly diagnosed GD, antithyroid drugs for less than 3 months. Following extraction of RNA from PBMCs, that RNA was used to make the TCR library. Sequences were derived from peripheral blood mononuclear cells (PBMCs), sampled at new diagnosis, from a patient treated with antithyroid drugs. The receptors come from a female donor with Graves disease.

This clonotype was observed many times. The DNA of the CDR3 is TGCAGCGTTGTTTGGGACAGGGCTCAGGGCTACACCTTC. Its translation: CSVVWDRAQGYTF. The chain employs TRBV29-1 and TRBJ1-2; TRBD1 agrees at 9 bases. The ends lost 4 bases at V and 8 bases at J; junction bases unmatched: 8. CDR1 and CDR2 from the germline V gene are SQVTM and ANQGSEA. This CDR3 comprises 13 residues.

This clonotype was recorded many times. The CDR3 DNA sequence: TGTGCCAGCAGTGAGGGGCGAGGGGGCACTGAAGCTTTCTTT. Translated, it gives CASSEGRGGTEAFF. The V and J genes are TRBV2 and TRBJ1-1, with a possible D match to TRBD1 (6 bases). CDR3 size: 14 residues. Germline V gene sequence: CDR1 SNHLY, CDR2 FYNNEI. V lost 3 bases and J 4 bases, leaving 12 bases between the germline ends. Supplemented by reference TRBV2 and TRBJ1-1, the full variable domain reads EPEVTQTPSHQVTQMGQEVILRCVPISNHLYFYWYRQILGQKVEFLVSFYNNEISEKSEIFDDQFSVERPDGSNFTLKIRSTKLEDSAMYFCASSEGRGGTEAFFGQGTRLTVV.

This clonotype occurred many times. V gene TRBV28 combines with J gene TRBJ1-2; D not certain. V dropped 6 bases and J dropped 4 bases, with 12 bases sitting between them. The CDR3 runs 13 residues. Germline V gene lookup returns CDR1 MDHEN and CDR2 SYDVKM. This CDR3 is CASSLDGPYGYTF. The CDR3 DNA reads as TGTGCCAGCAGCTTGGACGGACCCTATGGCTACACCTTC.

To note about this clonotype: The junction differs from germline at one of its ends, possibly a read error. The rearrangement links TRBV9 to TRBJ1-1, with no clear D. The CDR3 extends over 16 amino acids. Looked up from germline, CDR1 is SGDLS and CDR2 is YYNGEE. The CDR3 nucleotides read TGCGCCAGCAGCTCGGGAATACCACCAAGGAACACTGAAGCTTTCTTT. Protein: CASSSGIPPRNTEAFF.

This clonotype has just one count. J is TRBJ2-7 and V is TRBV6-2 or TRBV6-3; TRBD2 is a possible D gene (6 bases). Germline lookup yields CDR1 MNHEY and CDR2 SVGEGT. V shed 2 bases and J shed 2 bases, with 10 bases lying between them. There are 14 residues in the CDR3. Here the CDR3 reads CASSYGGNPYEQYF. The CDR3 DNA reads TGTGCCAGCAGTTACGGGGGGAATCCCTACGAGCAGTACTTC.

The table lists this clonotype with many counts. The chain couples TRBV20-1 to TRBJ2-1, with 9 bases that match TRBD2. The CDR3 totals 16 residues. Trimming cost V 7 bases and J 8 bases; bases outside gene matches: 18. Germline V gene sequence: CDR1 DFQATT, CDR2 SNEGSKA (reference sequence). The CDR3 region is CSGASGGSFPLYEQFF. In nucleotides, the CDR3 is TGCAGTGGGGCAAGCGGGGGGTCGTTCCCCCTTTATGAGCAGTTCTTC.

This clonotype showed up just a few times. CDR3 in DNA: TGTGCCACCAGTAAAGAGACAGTGAACACTGAAGCTTTCTTT. It encodes CATSKETVNTEAFF. J is TRBJ1-1 and V is TRBV15, with a possible D match to TRBD1 (5 bases). Between the trimmed V and J ends, which lost 6 bases and 0 bases, there was a span of 11 bases. The CDR3 has 14 residues. CDR1 and CDR2 (germline): LNHNV, YYDKDF (reference sequence).

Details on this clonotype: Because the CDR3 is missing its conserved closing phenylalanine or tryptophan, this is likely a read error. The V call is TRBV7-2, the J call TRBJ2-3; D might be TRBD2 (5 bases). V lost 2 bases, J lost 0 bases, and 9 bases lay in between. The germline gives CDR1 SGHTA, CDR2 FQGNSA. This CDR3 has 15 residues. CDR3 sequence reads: CASSLWGASTDTQYS. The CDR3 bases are TGTGCCAGCAGCTTATGGGGAGCTAGCACAGATACGCAGTATTCT.

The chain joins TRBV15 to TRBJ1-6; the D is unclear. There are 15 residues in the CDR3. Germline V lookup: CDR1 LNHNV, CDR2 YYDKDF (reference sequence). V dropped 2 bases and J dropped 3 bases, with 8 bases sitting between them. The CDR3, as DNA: TGTGCCACCAGCAGACCGCCCGGCTATAATTCACCCCTCCACTTT. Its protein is CATSRPPGYNSPLHF.

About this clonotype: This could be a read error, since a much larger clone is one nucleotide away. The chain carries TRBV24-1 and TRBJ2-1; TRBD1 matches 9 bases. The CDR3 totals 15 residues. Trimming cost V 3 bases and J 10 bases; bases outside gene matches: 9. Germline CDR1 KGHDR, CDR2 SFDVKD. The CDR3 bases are TGTGCCACCAGTGATGCCGGGACAGGGCCGTACGAGCAGTTCTTC. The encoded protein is CATSDAGTGPYEQFF.

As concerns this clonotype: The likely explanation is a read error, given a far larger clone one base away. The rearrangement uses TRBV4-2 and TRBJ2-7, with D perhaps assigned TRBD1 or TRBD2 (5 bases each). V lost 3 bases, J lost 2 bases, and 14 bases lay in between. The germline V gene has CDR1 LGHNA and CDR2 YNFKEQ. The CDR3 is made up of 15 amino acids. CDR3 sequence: CASSQAGTGTYEQYF. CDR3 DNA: TGTGCCAGCAGCCAGGCCGGGACGGGGACCTACGAGCAGTACTTC.

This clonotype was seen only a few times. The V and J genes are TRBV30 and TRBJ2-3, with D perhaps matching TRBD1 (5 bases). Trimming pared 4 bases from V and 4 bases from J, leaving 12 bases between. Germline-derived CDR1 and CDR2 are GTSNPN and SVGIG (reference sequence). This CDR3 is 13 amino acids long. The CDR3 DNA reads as TGTGCCTGGACGGCGTGGGGCCCAGATACGCAGTATTTT. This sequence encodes CAWTAWGPDTQYF.

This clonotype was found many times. CDR3 sequence: CAISDGRLAGGPGEQYF. The DNA for the CDR3 is TGTGCCATCAGTGACGGCCGACTAGCGGGGGGGCCAGGAGAGCAGTACTTC. The chain is built from TRBV10-3 and TRBJ2-7; TRBD2 matches 14 bases. Germline V gene sequence: CDR1 ENHRY, CDR2 SYGVKD. V was pared by 3 bases and J by 7 bases, with 11 bases of the junction left unmatched. CDR3 length: 17 residues.

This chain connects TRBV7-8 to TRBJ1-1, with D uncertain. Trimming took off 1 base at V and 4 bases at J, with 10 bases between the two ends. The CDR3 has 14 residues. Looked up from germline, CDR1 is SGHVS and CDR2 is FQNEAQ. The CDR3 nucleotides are TGTGCCAGCAGCTTAGGCCGGATGACCACTGAAGCTTTCTTT. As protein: CASSLGRMTTEAFF.

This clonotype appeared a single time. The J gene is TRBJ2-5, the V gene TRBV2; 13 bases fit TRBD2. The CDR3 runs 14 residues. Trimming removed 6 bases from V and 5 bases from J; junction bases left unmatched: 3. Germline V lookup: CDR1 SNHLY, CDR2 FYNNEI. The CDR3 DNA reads TGTGCCAGCAGGCTGACTAGCGGGAGGGAGACCCAGTACTTC. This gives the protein CASRLTSGRETQYF.

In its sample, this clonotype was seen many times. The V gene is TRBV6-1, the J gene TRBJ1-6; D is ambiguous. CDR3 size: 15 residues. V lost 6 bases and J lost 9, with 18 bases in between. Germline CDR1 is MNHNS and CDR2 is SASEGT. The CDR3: CASRRDTPRGSPLHF. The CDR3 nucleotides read TGTGCCAGCAGACGCGACACTCCACGGGGTTCACCCCTCCACTTT.

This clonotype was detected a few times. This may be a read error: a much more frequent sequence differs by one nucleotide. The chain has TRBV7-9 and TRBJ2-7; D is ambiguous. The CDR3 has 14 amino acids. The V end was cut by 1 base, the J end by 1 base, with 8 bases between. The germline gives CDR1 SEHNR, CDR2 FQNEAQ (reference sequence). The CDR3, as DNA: TGTGCCAGCAGCTTAGACCCTCAGTCCTACGAGCAGTACTTC. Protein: CASSLDPQSYEQYF.

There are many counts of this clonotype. The CDR3 region has the DNA TGTGCCAGCAGTCCCTACGGACTAGCGGATCACAATGAGCAGTTCTTC. Encoded protein: CASSPYGLADHNEQFF. This chain uses TRBV28 with TRBJ2-1, with 10 bases aligning to TRBD2. There are 16 residues in the CDR3. V shed 5 bases and J 5 bases; nucleotides not matched to a gene: 9. Germline V gene lookup returns CDR1 MDHEN and CDR2 SYDVKM.

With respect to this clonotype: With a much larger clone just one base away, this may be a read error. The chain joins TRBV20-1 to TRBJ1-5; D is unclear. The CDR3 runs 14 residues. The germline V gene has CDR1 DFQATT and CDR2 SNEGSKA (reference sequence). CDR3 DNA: TGCAGTGCCCGGTCACCTTCGCGCAATCAGCTCCAGCATTTT. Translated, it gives CSARSPSRNQLQHF.

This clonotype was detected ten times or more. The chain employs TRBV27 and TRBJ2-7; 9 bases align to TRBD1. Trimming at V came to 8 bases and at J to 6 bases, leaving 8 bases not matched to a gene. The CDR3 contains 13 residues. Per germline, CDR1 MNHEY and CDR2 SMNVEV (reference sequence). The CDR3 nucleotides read TGTGCCAGCGGAACACAGGGGGCAAGCGAGCAGTACTTC. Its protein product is CASGTQGASEQYF.

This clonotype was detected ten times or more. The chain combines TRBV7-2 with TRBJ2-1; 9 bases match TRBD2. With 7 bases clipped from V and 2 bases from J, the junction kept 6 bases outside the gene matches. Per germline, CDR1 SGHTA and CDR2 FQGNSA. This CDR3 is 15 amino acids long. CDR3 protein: CASTRGGAPYNEQFF. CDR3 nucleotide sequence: TGTGCCAGCACTCGCGGGGGGGCTCCCTACAATGAGCAGTTCTTC. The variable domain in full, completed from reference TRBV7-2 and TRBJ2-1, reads GAGVSQSPSNKVTEKGKDVELRCDPISGHTALYWYRQSLGQGLEFLIYFQGNSAPDKSGLPSDRFSAERTGGSVSTLTIQRTQQEDSAVYLCASTRGGAPYNEQFFGPGTRLTVL.

The CDR3 here is CASSYSDLPETQYF. The CDR3 region has the DNA TGTGCCAGCAGTTACTCTGACCTTCCGGAGACCCAGTACTTC. The rearrangement links TRBV6-2 or TRBV6-3 to TRBJ2-5; D uncertain. CDR1 and CDR2 from the germline V gene are MNHEY and SVGEGT. Trimming left V 0 bases short and J 5 bases short, with 10 bases between. CDR3 length: 14 residues.

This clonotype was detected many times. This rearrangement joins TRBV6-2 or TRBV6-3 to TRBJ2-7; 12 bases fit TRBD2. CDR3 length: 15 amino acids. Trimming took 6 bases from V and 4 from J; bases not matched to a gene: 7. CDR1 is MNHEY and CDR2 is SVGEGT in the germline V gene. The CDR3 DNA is TGTGCCAGCAGCTCCGGACTAGCGGGGCTATACGAGCAGTACTTC. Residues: CASSSGLAGLYEQYF.

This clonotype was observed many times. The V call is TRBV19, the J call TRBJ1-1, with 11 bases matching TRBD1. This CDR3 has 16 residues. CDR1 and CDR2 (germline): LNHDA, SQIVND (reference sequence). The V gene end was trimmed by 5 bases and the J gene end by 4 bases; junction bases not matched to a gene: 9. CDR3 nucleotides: TGTGCCAGTAGTGCCAAATCCGGACAGGGGGCCACTGAAGCTTTCTTT. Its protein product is CASSAKSGQGATEAFF. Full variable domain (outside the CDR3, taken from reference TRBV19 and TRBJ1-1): DGGITQSPKYLFRKEGQNVTLSCEQNLNHDAMYWYRQDPGQGLRLIYYSQIVNDFQKGDIAEGYSVSREKKESFPLTVTSAQKNPTAFYLCASSAKSGQGATEAFFGQGTRLTVV.

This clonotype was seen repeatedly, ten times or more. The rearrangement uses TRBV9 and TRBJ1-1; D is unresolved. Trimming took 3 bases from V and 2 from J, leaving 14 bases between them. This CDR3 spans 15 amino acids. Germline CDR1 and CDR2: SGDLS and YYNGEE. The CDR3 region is CASSESGRPNTEAFF. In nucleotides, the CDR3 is TGTGCCAGCAGCGAATCGGGGAGGCCTAACACTGAAGCTTTCTTT. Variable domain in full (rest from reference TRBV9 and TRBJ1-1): DSGVTQTPKHLITATGQRVTLRCSPRSGDLSVYWYQQSLDQGLQFLIQYYNGEERAKGNILERFSAQQFPDLHSELNLSSLELGDSALYFCASSESGRPNTEAFFGQGTRLTVV.

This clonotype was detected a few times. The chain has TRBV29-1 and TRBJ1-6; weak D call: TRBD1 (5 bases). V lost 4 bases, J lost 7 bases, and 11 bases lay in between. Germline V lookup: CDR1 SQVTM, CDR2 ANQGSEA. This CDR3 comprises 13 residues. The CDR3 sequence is CSVGTGGNSPLHF. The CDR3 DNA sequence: TGCAGCGTTGGTACAGGTGGAAATTCACCCCTCCACTTT.

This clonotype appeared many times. This CDR3 reads CASSFRQGGDNSPLHF. The CDR3 nucleotides read TGTGCCAGCAGCTTTAGACAGGGAGGAGATAATTCACCCCTCCACTTT. The chain carries TRBV5-5 and TRBJ1-6; 7 bases are a match to TRBD1. Germline V gene data show CDR1 as SGHKS and CDR2 as YYEKEE (reference sequence). The CDR3 covers 16 residues. J gave up 5 bases and V 2 bases, and 7 bases lay outside the gene matches.

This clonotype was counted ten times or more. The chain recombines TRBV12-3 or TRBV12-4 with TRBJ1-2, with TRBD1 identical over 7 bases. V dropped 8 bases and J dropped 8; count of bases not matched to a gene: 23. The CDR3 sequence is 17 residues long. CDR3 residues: CASGRLRTGGDGGGYTF. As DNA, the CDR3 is TGTGCCAGCGGGCGACTACGGACAGGAGGAGATGGTGGGGGCTACACCTTC.

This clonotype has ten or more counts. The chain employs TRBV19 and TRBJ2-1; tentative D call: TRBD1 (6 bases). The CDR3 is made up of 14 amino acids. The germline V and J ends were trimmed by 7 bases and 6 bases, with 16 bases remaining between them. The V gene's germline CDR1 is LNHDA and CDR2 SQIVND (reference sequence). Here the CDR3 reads CASTSGVVANEQFF. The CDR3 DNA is TGTGCCAGTACCTCAGGGGTAGTCGCCAATGAGCAGTTCTTC.

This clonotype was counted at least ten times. CDR3 in amino acids: CASSEGQGFNYGYTF. The CDR3 coding sequence is TGTGCCAGCAGTGAAGGGCAGGGCTTCAACTATGGCTACACCTTC. The chain couples TRBV6-1 to TRBJ1-2; D is possibly TRBD1 (5 bases). Germline V gene sequence: CDR1 MNHNS, CDR2 SASEGT. The CDR3 runs 15 residues. V was clipped by 1 base and J by 2 bases, with 11 bases between them.

The DNA for the CDR3 is TGTGCCTGGGCTCCCGGTGACGGCTACTATGGCTACACCTTC. It codes for CAWAPGDGYYGYTF. The chain is built from TRBV30 and TRBJ1-2; D unclear. CDR3 size: 14 residues. Germline-derived CDR1 and CDR2 are GTSNPN and SVGIG (reference sequence). The V gene lost 5 bases and the J gene lost 3 bases, with 16 bases spanning the gap.

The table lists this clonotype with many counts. The DNA of the CDR3 is TGTGCCAGCAGTTCCGAATGGAGTGAGGTGTTCTTC. Its protein is CASSSEWSEVFF. The rearrangement links TRBV12-3 or TRBV12-4 to TRBJ2-1; D not certain. This CDR3 region has 12 residues. The germline V and J ends were trimmed by 4 bases and 15 bases, with 16 bases remaining between them.